Listed below are T cell receptor beta chains from one sample, sequenced in a study of chemoradiotherapy in HPV16-positive cancers. Repertoires were generated with immunoSEQ multiplex PCR, while TCRdb's copy carries only in-frame clones and drops some. The repertoire holds 10,000 or so clones, with 80% as singletons. Sequenced material: tumor tissue, taken from a patient who underwent chemoradiotherapy. All receptors derive from a human donor with HPV-associated anogenital cancer. Each CDR3 is given with its conserved first and last residue. D genes are given only for firm matches. Part of the rows lack a size; the others show once, few, many or a class for expanded clones.

D	V	J	size	DNA	CDR3
-	TRBV29-1	TRBJ2-5	-	TGCAGCTCCAGAACAGGAGGGGGGACCCAGTACTTC	CSSRTGGGTQYF
-	TRBV2	TRBJ1-2	-	TGTGCCAGCAGAGCCCTGGTCTTCTTTAACTATGGCTACACCTTC	CASRALVFFNYGYTF
-	TRBV6-4	TRBJ2-6	-	TGTGCCAGCAGTACCTTTGGGGGTTTCCCTGGGGCCAACGTCCTGACTTTC	CASSTFGGFPGANVLTF
-	TRBV30	TRBJ2-7	-	TGTGCCTGGAGGCCACAGGGTAACCGCTACGAGCAGTACTTC	CAWRPQGNRYEQYF
TRBD1	TRBV7-6	TRBJ2-1	-	TGTGCCAGCAGCTTAGAGCTCGGACAGGGGGCGTGGAATGAGCAGTTCTTC	CASSLELGQGAWNEQFF
TRBD1	TRBV9	TRBJ2-7	-	TGTGCCAGCAGCGTAGAACCGGGACAGGGGATCAACGAGCAGTACTTC	CASSVEPGQGINEQYF
-	TRBV15	TRBJ1-5	-	TGTGCCACCAGCAAAGAAGCCCGGGACCGCAATCAGCCCCAGCATTTT	CATSKEARDRNQPQHF
TRBD1	TRBV27	TRBJ2-7	-	TGTGCCAGCAGTGCCGGACAGGGGATGTCCTACGAGCAGTACTTC	CASSAGQGMSYEQYF
-	TRBV4-1	TRBJ1-1	-	TGCGCCAGCAGCCACCGATTATATACGTTGAACACTGAAGCTTTCTTT	CASSHRLYTLNTEAFF
TRBD1	TRBV28	TRBJ2-7	-	TGTGCCAGCAGTTTACCAGGGGGCGCAACCTACGAGCAGTACTTC	CASSLPGGATYEQYF
-	TRBV5-1	TRBJ1-1	-	TGCGCCAGCAGCTTGGCCCCTGGCACTGAAGCTTTCTTT	CASSLAPGTEAFF
-	TRBV21-1	TRBJ1-3	-	TGTGCCAGCAGCGCCACGGACAGCCGACCCTCTGGAAACACCATATATTTT	CASSATDSRPSGNTIYF
TRBD1	TRBV9	TRBJ2-2	-	TGTGCCAGCAGCGCCCCCTCCAGGGGGCAGTACACCGGGGAGCTGTTTTTT	CASSAPSRGQYTGELFF
-	TRBV7-9	TRBJ2-7	-	TGTGCCAGCAGCTTCATAGGTTCCGAGCAGTACTTC	CASSFIGSEQYF
-	TRBV29-1	TRBJ2-7	-	TGCAGCGTTGTAGTGTCAGCGGACGTGAGCGAGCAGTACTTC	CSVVVSADVSEQYF
-	TRBV19	TRBJ2-7	-	TGTGCCAGTAGTATCGTTGGGGGCTACGAGCAGTACTTC	CASSIVGGYEQYF
-	TRBV2	TRBJ2-5	-	TGTGCCAGCAGTGAAGCGGGTACTAATCAAGAGACCCAGTACTTC	CASSEAGTNQETQYF
-	TRBV7-3	TRBJ2-7	few	TGTGCCAGCAGCCCTCGGGGTGCGGGGTGGCACGAGCAGTACTTC	CASSPRGAGWHEQYF
TRBD2	TRBV5-1	TRBJ2-3	-	TGCGCCAGTTTTAGCGGGGGTAGCACAGATACGCAGTATTTT	CASFSGGSTDTQYF
TRBD1	TRBV30	TRBJ2-5	-	TGTGCCTGGAGTCTCTTGACAGGGCTAGAGACCCAGTACTTC	CAWSLLTGLETQYF
TRBD1	TRBV7-2	TRBJ2-7	-	TGTGCCAGCAGCCCGGACAGGGGCTACTACGAGCAGTACTTC	CASSPDRGYYEQYF
TRBD1	TRBV2	TRBJ1-2	-	TGTGCCAGCAAATACAGGGGGGGGGCCGAGCCCTATGGCTACACCTTC	CASKYRGGAEPYGYTF
TRBD1	TRBV19	TRBJ2-7	-	TGTGCCAGTAGCTTACAGGGGGCCACCTACGAGCAGTACTTC	CASSLQGATYEQYF
-	TRBV5-1	TRBJ2-7	-	TGCGCCAGCAGCTTGCGGGGGACTTTTTACGAGCAGTACTTC	CASSLRGTFYEQYF
TRBD1	TRBV13	TRBJ2-2	-	TGTGCCAGCAGCCGAAATACAGGGGCCCACACCGGGGAGCTGTTTTTT	CASSRNTGAHTGELFF
TRBD1	TRBV5-4	TRBJ1-2	-	TGTGCCAGCAGCTTGGGGGGACAGGGGAGGTATGGCTACACCTTC	CASSLGGQGRYGYTF
-	TRBV4-2	TRBJ1-1	-	TGTGCCAGCAGCCAAGTCGAAGGGAGTCGGCAGAAAGAACGAGAAGCTTTCTTT	CASSQVEGSRQKEREAFF
TRBD1	TRBV5-1	TRBJ1-4	-	TGCGCCAGCAGCTTCGGACAGGGGAGGGGATATGAAAAACTGTTTTTT	CASSFGQGRGYEKLFF
-	TRBV29-1	TRBJ2-1	-	TGCAGCGAGCTCGGAGGACGGAGCAATGAGCAGTTCTTC	CSELGGRSNEQFF
TRBD1	TRBV7-9	TRBJ2-2	once	TGTGCCAGCAGCCCTGGGACAGGTCACACCGGGGAGCTGTTTTTT	CASSPGTGHTGELFF
-	TRBV19	TRBJ2-2	-	TGTGCCAGTAATACTGGCCGGAACACCGGGGAGCTGTTTTTT	CASNTGRNTGELFF
-	TRBV2	TRBJ1-4	-	TGTGCCAGCAGTGATACCAGGGAGGCTAATGAAAAACTGTTTTTT	CASSDTREANEKLFF
TRBD2	TRBV30	TRBJ2-1	-	TGTGCGTGGGGGGGGATGAGCTCCTACAATGAGCAGTTCTTC	CAWGGMSSYNEQFF
TRBD2	TRBV6-1	TRBJ2-7	-	TGTGCCAGCAGTGAAGCATGGGGGGGAACCTACGAGCAGTACTTC	CASSEAWGGTYEQYF
-	TRBV10-2	TRBJ1-1	-	TGCGCCAGCAGTGAGTCCGGGCCCCAAGCCCGCGCTTTCTTT	CASSESGPQARAFF
-	TRBV5-1	TRBJ2-7	-	TGCGCCAGCAGCGCGGGACACAGCTACGAGCAGTACTTC	CASSAGHSYEQYF
TRBD1	TRBV27	TRBJ2-1	-	TGTGCCAGCAGTCTAAGGGGGCTGTATGAGCAGTTCTTC	CASSLRGLYEQFF
-	TRBV6-6	TRBJ2-2	-	TGTGCCAGCAGTGACTACAGAAAGGAGCTGTTTTTT	CASSDYRKELFF
-	TRBV4-1	TRBJ2-3	-	TGCGCCAGCAGCCAAGGGCAGGGGCGGGATACGCAGTATTTT	CASSQGQGRDTQYF
TRBD1	TRBV30	TRBJ1-3	-	TGTGCCTGGAGTAGGACAGGGGGCTTCTCTGGAAACACCATATATTTT	CAWSRTGGFSGNTIYF
-	TRBV27	TRBJ1-1	-	TGTGCCAGCAGAGGGTTGCGAACTGAAGCTTTCTTT	CASRGLRTEAFF
TRBD2	TRBV9	TRBJ2-3	few	TGTGCCAGCAGCGTAGGACTAGCGGGGGGCACTAGCACAGATACGCAGTATTTT	CASSVGLAGGTSTDTQYF
-	TRBV11-2	TRBJ2-7	-	TGTGCCAGCAGCTTAGTTTCCACAGGGAGCTCCTACGAGCAGTACTTC	CASSLVSTGSSYEQYF
TRBD1	TRBV5-6	TRBJ2-7	-	TGTGCCAGCAGCTCCCCGGGACAGGGGATATCCTCCTACGAGCAGTACTTC	CASSSPGQGISSYEQYF
-	TRBV27	TRBJ1-6	few	TGTGCCAGCCGGACTGGAAATTCACCCCTCCACTTT	CASRTGNSPLHF
-	TRBV14	TRBJ2-7	-	TGTGCCAGCAGCCGAGAATCTCGGGAGCAGTACTTC	CASSRESREQYF
TRBD2	TRBV4-1	TRBJ2-7	-	TGCGCCAGCAGCCCTTCTCTAGCGGGGGCCCGCTACGAGCAGTACTTC	CASSPSLAGARYEQYF
TRBD1	TRBV6-1	TRBJ2-7	-	TGTGCCAGCAGTGAAGGACAGGGGGCCTACGAGCAGTACTTC	CASSEGQGAYEQYF
-	TRBV19	TRBJ1-1	-	TGTGCCAGTAGTATAGGGGAGTACACTGAAGCTTTCTTT	CASSIGEYTEAFF
-	TRBV5-1	TRBJ1-1	-	TGCGCCAGCAGCTTGGCAGGACTCCCAGGGTCTGAAGCTTTCTTT	CASSLAGLPGSEAFF
-	TRBV11-2	TRBJ2-7	-	TGTGCCAGCAGCCCCCTGATGGGGTTCGGAGGCGAGCAGTACTTC	CASSPLMGFGGEQYF
-	TRBV21-1	TRBJ2-7	-	TGTGCCAGCAGCAACAGACAGGGCGACTCCTACGAGCAGTACTTC	CASSNRQGDSYEQYF
TRBD1	TRBV5-1	TRBJ1-2	-	TGCGCCAGCACCCAGACAGGGTCGGACTATGGCTACACCTTC	CASTQTGSDYGYTF
-	TRBV27	TRBJ2-4	once	TGTGCCAGCTCAAGGACGGGCTTAGCCAAAAACATTCAGTACTTC	CASSRTGLAKNIQYF
-	TRBV29-1	TRBJ2-1	-	TGCAGCGTTGAAACCTACAATGAGCAGTTCTTC	CSVETYNEQFF
TRBD2	TRBV5-1	TRBJ2-3	-	TGCGCCAGCAGCCTTAGCGGGGGGGCCGTCGCAGATACGCAGTATTTT	CASSLSGGAVADTQYF
TRBD1	TRBV6-7	TRBJ2-7	medium-sized	TGTGCCAGCAGGCGACGGACAGGGGTCTACGAGCAGTACTTC	CASRRRTGVYEQYF
-	TRBV28	TRBJ1-5	once	TGTGCCAGCAGTTTATGCGGGGAACCCCAGCATTTT	CASSLCGEPQHF
TRBD1	TRBV2	TRBJ2-4	-	TGTGCCAGCAGTGAGACACCCGGGACAGGGGGCTTTAACATTCAGTACTTC	CASSETPGTGGFNIQYF
TRBD1	TRBV2	TRBJ2-7	few	TGTGCCAGCAGACCACGACAGGGTAGGAACGAGCAGTACTTC	CASRPRQGRNEQYF